This TCR beta chain was sequenced during a study of T cell repertoires in cytomegalovirus infection. A word on this clonotype: The antigen is unknown.

TCRdb fed the reads into MiXCR, producing one record per CDR3 protein. The sample has a few hundred thousand distinct CDR3 sequences, almost 40% seen once; the top ten hold around 50%. Germline V gene lookup returns CDR1 SGHAT and CDR2 FQNNGV. After removal of 4 bases from V and 4 bases from J, the junction contained 10 bases not matched to a gene. The length of the CDR3 is 15 residues. The receptor was derived from a human donor in good health (CMV status not recorded). Some clones in this sample may be carry-over from other donors' samples. Sequenced here: cultured PBMCs, sampled from culture after CMV antigen stimulation. The genes are TRBV11-2 and TRBJ2-7; 7 bases are shared with TRBD1. The CDR3 sequence: CASSSTKTGLYEQYF. CDR3 coding DNA: TGTGCCAGCAGCTCCACTAAGACAGGGTTGTACGAGCAGTACTTC.